This T cell receptor beta chain emerged from a study of CD8+ T cells in alopecia areata. Study-wide points: Scalp data also include sequences from resident alphabeta T cells of normal skin.

As the sequencing template, cDNA was produced by extracting RNA and reverse transcribing it. The assay was immunoSEQ multiplex PCR, and TCRdb's table has in-frame clones only and misses some. The table has about 140,000 clones, approximately 51% seen once; the top ten hold 0.8% to 1%. Points on this clone: Its target is unknown.

The CDR3 runs 14 residues. Trimming cost V 7 bases and J 1 base, with 16 bases left between them. The germline CDR1 and CDR2 sequences are SQVTM and ANQGSEA. This clonotype was obtained from a human donor with alopecia areata. The chain recombines TRBV29-1 with TRBJ1-1, with unresolved D. The starting material was CD4+ T cells sorted from blood, obtained at week 0. The CDR3 coding sequence is TGCAGCGCTGTGGAGGGATTTAAGAACACTGAAGCTTTCTTT. The encoded protein is CSAVEGFKNTEAFF.